This TCR beta chain was sequenced in a study of blood T cell repertoires in COVID-19. As for the study in general: The study drew acute and convalescent COVID-19 samples from the United States, Italy and Spain. PBMCs, B-cell-depleted T cells, or T cells provided the cDNA or gDNA that made up the material.

Germline CDR1 reads GTSNPN; CDR2 reads SVGIG (reference sequence). CDR3 length: 15 residues. V gave up 1 base and J gave up 2 bases; unmatched junction bases: 6. Per the original data handling: Estimated nucleated cell counts came from reference gene primer amplification. This table comes from immunoSEQ multiplex PCR, and its TCRdb copy is limited to in-frame clones, with some not included. V, J and clone size reflect that table, while D and trimming were determined from the DNA. This table has about 74,000 clones, 75% to 85% appearing once. J is TRBJ2-3 and V is TRBV30; TRBD1 matches 7 bases. The sample consisted of peripheral blood. The TCR originated in a man aged 50-59 years with acute or convalescent COVID-19. The CDR3 nucleotides are TGTGCCTGGAGTGGAGGGGGCCTTCACACAGATACGCAGTATTTT. Protein product: CAWSGGGLHTDTQYF.